A selection of T cell receptor beta chains follows, all from one sample in a study of cytomegalovirus exposure and HLA in healthy donors. Sequencing was performed with immunoSEQ multiplex PCR; in TCRdb, only in-frame clones are kept and a portion is missing. The repertoire has about 87,000 clones, less than 80% of them found once; the top ten carry 20% to 25%. Source material: PBMCs. The origin of the receptors is a man aged 25 to 40 in good health and CMV-seropositive. CDR3s include the opening cysteine and the closing phenylalanine or tryptophan. Clone size appears in some rows only: once, few, many, or a class for an expanded clone.

abundance	j_gene	v_gene	CDR3aa
.	TRBJ2-3	TRBV1	CTSSQGGRGGTDTQYF
.	TRBJ2-7	TRBV29-1	CSVRGRATYEQYF
.	TRBJ2-2	TRBV5-5	CASKQGDYTGELFF
.	TRBJ2-3	TRBV9	CASSVAAQGGGDTQYF
once	TRBJ2-1	TRBV4-2	CASSGGRGPGPLFNEQFF
.	TRBJ2-5	TRBV5-6	CASSPAGGEETQYF
.	TRBJ2-7	TRBV7-6	CASSPVGTRSSYEQYF
.	TRBJ1-1	TRBV10-3	CAISEAGTLNTEAFF
.	TRBJ2-3	TRBV5-4	CASSWWEGTDTQYF
.	TRBJ2-1	TRBV6-5	CASSYSFTSGNNEQFF
.	TRBJ2-1	TRBV5-1	CASSLEGQSSYNEQFF
.	TRBJ2-7	TRBV9	CASSPTPGLAREQYF
.	TRBJ1-1	TRBV7-3	CASSATGYTEAFF
.	TRBJ1-2	TRBV7-3	CASSEGQGNYGYTF
.	TRBJ2-2	TRBV7-8	CASSFLPGLAKYTGELFF
.	TRBJ1-5	TRBV6-6	CASSPRQGMGIQPQHF
.	TRBJ2-5	TRBV9	CASQRRDSQETQYF
.	TRBJ2-3	TRBV30	CAWSRMSSNGGAQYF
.	TRBJ1-6	TRBV9	CASSVDAGPPLHF
.	TRBJ1-2	TRBV6-5	CATTRGQGYGYTF
.	TRBJ1-2	TRBV6-5	CASSWGDGYTF
once	TRBJ1-2	TRBV6-5	CASSYGRREGLYGYTF
.	TRBJ2-3	TRBV9	CASSEGGLFTDTQYF
.	TRBJ2-3	TRBV5-8	CASSFPLAGGPADTQYF
once	TRBJ2-5	TRBV6-6	CASSPGTRVETQYF
.	.	TRBV27	CASSTTGGAPYEQYF
.	TRBJ2-1	TRBV7-6	CASSAGGPINEQFF
.	TRBJ1-4	TRBV5-1	CASSPWGEPNEKLFF
few	TRBJ2-3	TRBV14	CASSPTGGASDTQYF
.	TRBJ2-7	TRBV29-1	CSVSGGNSYEQYF
few	TRBJ2-2	TRBV7-9	CASSAGQANTGELFF
.	TRBJ1-1	TRBV4-1	CASSQDTGDTEAFF
.	TRBJ2-7	TRBV6-5	CASRYTYRRSYEQYF